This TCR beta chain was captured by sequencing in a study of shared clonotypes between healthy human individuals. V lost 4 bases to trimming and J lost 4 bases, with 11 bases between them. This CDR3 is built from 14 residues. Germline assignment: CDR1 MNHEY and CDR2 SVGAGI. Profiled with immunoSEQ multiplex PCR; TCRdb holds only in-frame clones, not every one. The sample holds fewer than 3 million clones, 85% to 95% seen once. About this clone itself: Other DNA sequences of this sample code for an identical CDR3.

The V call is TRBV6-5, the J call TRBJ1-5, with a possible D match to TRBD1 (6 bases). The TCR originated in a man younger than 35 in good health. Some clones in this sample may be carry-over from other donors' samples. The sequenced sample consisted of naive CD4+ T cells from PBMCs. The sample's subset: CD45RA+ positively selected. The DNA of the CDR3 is TGTGCCAGCAGTTTACTACAGGGAAATCAGCCCCAGCATTTT. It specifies CASSLLQGNQPQHF.